This T cell receptor beta chain was observed in a study of cytomegalovirus exposure and HLA in healthy donors. The junction had 12 bases not matched to a gene; V was cut back by 6 bases and J by 3 bases. Germline CDR1 reads SNHLY; CDR2 reads FYNNEI. The CDR3 is 16 residues long. The repertoire was sequenced with immunoSEQ multiplex PCR; TCRdb's copy has only in-frame clones and lacks some. The data show some 130,000 clones, about 80% seen once. This chain connects TRBV2 to TRBJ2-3, with 7 bases matching TRBD2. The receptor's source is a man aged 25 to 45 in good health and CMV-seropositive. Sequencing used PBMCs. The CDR3: CASRPSGGRRTDTQYF. The CDR3 bases are TGTGCCAGCAGGCCCTCGGGCGGGAGAAGAACAGATACGCAGTATTTT.